This T cell receptor (beta chain) came from a study of PD-1 blockade in classical Hodgkin lymphoma. Clones were sequenced by immunoSEQ multiplex PCR, and TCRdb holds only the in-frame ones, with some missing. The data show 100,000 to 120,000 clones, nearly 90% seen once. With regard to this clone: Its antigen is as yet unknown.

Study results and caveats: Relapsed/refractory patients reportedly had lower baseline diversity than newly diagnosed patients.

Germline V gives CDR1 GTSNPN, CDR2 SVGIG (reference sequence). CDR3 size: 15 residues. Trimming took off 4 bases at V and 8 bases at J, with 23 bases between the two ends. Relapse after autologous stem cell transplantation occurred in every patient, and brentuximab vedotin exposure varied. The sample here was peripheral blood mononuclear cells (PBMCs), taken before the second cycle of nivolumab. The chain uses TRBV30 and TRBJ1-2; the D gene is possibly TRBD1 (5 bases). This clonotype originated in a human donor with classical Hodgkin lymphoma. The DNA of the CDR3 is TGTGCCTGGATAGCTCTCCCCTTAACAGGATTAGGCTACACCTTC. It yields the protein CAWIALPLTGLGYTF.